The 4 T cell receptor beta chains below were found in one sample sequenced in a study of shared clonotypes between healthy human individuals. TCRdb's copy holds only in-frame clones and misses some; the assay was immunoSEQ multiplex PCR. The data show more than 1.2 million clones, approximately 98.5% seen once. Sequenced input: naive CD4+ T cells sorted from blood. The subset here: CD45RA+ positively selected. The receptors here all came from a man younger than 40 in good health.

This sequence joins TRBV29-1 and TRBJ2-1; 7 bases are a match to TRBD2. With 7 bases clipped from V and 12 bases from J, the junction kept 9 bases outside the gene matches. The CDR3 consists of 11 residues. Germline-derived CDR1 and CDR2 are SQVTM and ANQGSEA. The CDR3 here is CSARAGRGQFF. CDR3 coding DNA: TGCAGCGCGCGAGCGGGGCGGGGGCAGTTCTTC.

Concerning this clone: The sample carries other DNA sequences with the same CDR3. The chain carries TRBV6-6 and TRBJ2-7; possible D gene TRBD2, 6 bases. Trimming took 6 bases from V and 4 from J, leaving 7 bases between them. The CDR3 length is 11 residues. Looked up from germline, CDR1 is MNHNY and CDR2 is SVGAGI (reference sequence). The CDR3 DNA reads TGTGCCAGCAGGGACTATTACGAGCAGTACTTC. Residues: CASRDYYEQYF.

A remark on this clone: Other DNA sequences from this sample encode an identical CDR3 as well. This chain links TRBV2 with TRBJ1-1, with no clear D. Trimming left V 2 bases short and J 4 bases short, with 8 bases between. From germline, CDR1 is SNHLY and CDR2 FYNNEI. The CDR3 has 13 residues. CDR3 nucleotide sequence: TGTGCCAGCAGTGAACGGGAGGTCACTGAAGCTTTCTTT. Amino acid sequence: CASSEREVTEAFF.

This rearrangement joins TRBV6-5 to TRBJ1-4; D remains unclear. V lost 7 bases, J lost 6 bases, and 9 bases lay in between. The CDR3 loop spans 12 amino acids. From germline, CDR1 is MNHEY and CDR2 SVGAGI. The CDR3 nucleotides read TGTGCCAGCATGTCGTTCGATGAAAAACTGTTTTTT. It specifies CASMSFDEKLFF.